The 3 T cell receptor beta chains below all came from one sample that was sequenced in a study of blood T cells in healthy people across ages. Together with a sample-barcoded 5' primer, a J-beta primer mix was included in a second PCR lasting roughly 6 to 12 cycles. TCRdb fed the 5' RACE reads into MiXCR, producing one record per CDR3 protein. The sample comprises about 970,000 distinct CDR3 sequences, roughly half of which are singletons, and about 21% rests with the top ten. Sequenced: blood. Every receptor here comes from a woman aged 55-70 years in good health.

The chain couples TRBV7-2 to TRBJ1-5; unclear D gene. V lost 2 bases and J lost 4, with 12 bases in between. In germline, CDR1 is SGHTA, CDR2 FQGNSA. The length of the CDR3 is 15 residues. The CDR3 loop is CASSLFTGFNQPQHF. The CDR3 DNA is TGTGCCAGCAGCTTATTTACGGGGTTTAATCAGCCCCAGCATTTT.

The chain is built from TRBV12-3 or TRBV12-4 and TRBJ2-3, with 7 positions matching TRBD1. V lost 2 bases to trimming and J lost 7 bases; unmatched junction nucleotides: 12. CDR3 length equals 16 residues. In nucleotides, the CDR3 is TGTGCCAGCAGTTTATTTGGGGGACAGTGGTCGCATACGCAGTATTTT. It is translated as CASSLFGGQWSHTQYF.

The rearrangement joins TRBV27 to TRBJ2-4; D is possibly TRBD1 or TRBD2 (6 bases each). The J call may be in error: the DNA end matches TRBJ2-7 better. Germline assignment: CDR1 MNHEY and CDR2 SMNVEV (reference sequence). CDR3 length: 14 residues. The CDR3 nucleotides are TGTGCCAGCAGTTTAATCGGGGGCCCCTACGAGCAGTACTTC. Protein sequence: CASSLIGGPYEQYF.